These 27 T cell receptor beta chains originate from one sample sequenced in a study of control samples from healthy donors and cancer patients. Sequencing used immunoSEQ multiplex PCR; TCRdb keeps in-frame clones, though not all of them. The table records about 98,000 clones, 82% of them present only once. Specimen: blood. Receptors were obtained from a man in his fifties or sixties in good health.

J is TRBJ1-1 and V is TRBV5-1; TRBD1 is a possible D gene (5 bases). V lost 3 bases and J 4 bases, leaving 16 bases between the germline ends. The CDR3 is 15 residues long. CDR1 and CDR2 from the germline V gene are SGHRS and YFSETQ. CDR3 residues: CASSSTQGRGTEAFF. DNA for the CDR3: TGCGCCAGCAGCTCGACCCAGGGTCGGGGCACTGAAGCTTTCTTT.

The chain carries TRBV25-1 and TRBJ1-2; 7 bases are a match to TRBD1. The CDR3 runs to 16 residues. V was clipped by 2 bases and J by 8 bases; unmatched bases: 14. From germline, CDR1 is MGHDK and CDR2 SYGVNS. The CDR3 DNA reads TGTGCCAGCAGTGAAGCGGGGTGGAAGGGGGCGCGGGGCTACACCTTC. As protein: CASSEAGWKGARGYTF.

The chain joins TRBV19 to TRBJ1-1; no clear D gene. The V end was cut by 2 bases, the J end by 2 bases, with 9 bases between. The germline V gene has CDR1 LNHDA and CDR2 SQIVND (reference sequence). The CDR3 loop spans 14 amino acids. The CDR3 DNA sequence: TGTGCCAGTAGTATAATGGCCGTTAACACTGAAGCTTTCTTT. Translated: CASSIMAVNTEAFF.

The chain has TRBV19 and TRBJ1-2; D not resolved. CDR3 length: 14 residues. Germline V gene data show CDR1 as LNHDA and CDR2 as SQIVND (reference sequence). V shed 3 bases and J shed 2 bases, with 10 bases lying between them. The CDR3 spells CASSIPDGNYGYTF. The CDR3 nucleotides are TGTGCCAGTAGTATCCCCGACGGAAACTATGGCTACACCTTC.

In its sample, this clone was seen once. The genes are TRBV29-1 and TRBJ1-1; the match to TRBD1 covers 8 bases. J was trimmed by 4 bases and V by 7 bases; bases with no gene match: 5. CDR3 length: 12 residues. The germline gives CDR1 SQVTM, CDR2 ANQGSEA. The CDR3 coding sequence is TGCAGCGGACAGGGGCTAGGCACTGAAGCTTTCTTT. Translation: CSGQGLGTEAFF.

The rearrangement links TRBV6-5 to TRBJ1-1; D not certain. Germline loops: CDR1 MNHEY, CDR2 SVGAGI. V lost 0 bases and J 0 bases, leaving 5 bases between the germline ends. This CDR3 comprises 14 residues. The CDR3 coding sequence is TGTGCCAGCAGTTACTCCAGGCTGAACACTGAAGCTTTCTTT. Translation: CASSYSRLNTEAFF.

The chain recombines TRBV4-1 with TRBJ2-1; 8 bases align to TRBD2. Trimming removed 6 bases from V and 1 base from J; junction bases left unmatched: 17. Germline CDR1 reads MGHRA; CDR2 reads YSYEKL. The CDR3 consists of 19 residues. CDR3 DNA: TGCGCCAGCAGAGGAGGGAAGATATTAGCGGGGACTTCCTACAATGAGCAGTTCTTC. Translating gives CASRGGKILAGTSYNEQFF.

The chain has TRBV7-9 and TRBJ2-2; 7 nucleotides line up with TRBD1. The trim removed 3 bases at V and 6 bases at J, leaving 4 bases unmatched. This CDR3 comprises 14 residues. Germline CDR1 reads SEHNR; CDR2 reads FQNEAQ (reference sequence). The CDR3 nucleotides read TGTGCCAGCAGCTTGTCCGGGACAGCCGGGGAGCTGTTTTTT. Translating it yields CASSLSGTAGELFF. Together with reference TRBV7-9 and TRBJ2-2, the CDR3 gives the full variable domain: DTGVSQNPRHKITKRGQNVTFRCDPISEHNRLYWYRQTLGQGPEFLTYFQNEAQLEKSRLLSDRFSAERPKGSFSTLEIQRTEQGDSAMYLCASSLSGTAGELFFGEGSRLTVL.

This chain joins TRBV4-1 and TRBJ2-3; D tentatively fits TRBD1 or TRBD2 (5 bases each). Trimming took off 1 base at V and 0 bases at J, with 11 bases between the two ends. Germline values: CDR1 MGHRA, CDR2 YSYEKL. The CDR3 extends over 16 amino acids. The CDR3, as DNA: TGCGCCAGCAGCCAAGTCACCGGGGCCAGCACAGATACGCAGTATTTT. Translated: CASSQVTGASTDTQYF.

CDR3 sequence reads: CSVYWTGREAFF. In nucleotides, the CDR3 is TGCAGCGTCTACTGGACCGGGAGGGAAGCTTTCTTT. This chain joins TRBV29-1 and TRBJ1-1; D unclear. The CDR3 is 12 amino acids. Germline V gene data show CDR1 as SQVTM and CDR2 as ANQGSEA. With 6 bases removed from V and 8 bases from J, the gap between germline ends came to 16 bases.

The V call is TRBV19, the J call TRBJ1-6; 8 nucleotides agree with TRBD1. CDR3 length: 15 amino acids. Losses at the gene ends were 7 bases for V and 6 bases for J; bases not matched to a gene: 8. The germline CDR1 and CDR2 sequences are LNHDA and SQIVND (reference sequence). CDR3 nucleotide sequence: TGTGCCAGTACCCTCGGACAGGGATCTAATTCACCCCTCCACTTT. Protein sequence: CASTLGQGSNSPLHF.

The gene calls are TRBV5-1 and TRBJ2-2; TRBD1 agrees at 9 bases. This CDR3 has 16 residues. Germline CDR1 and CDR2: SGHRS and YFSETQ. With V trimmed by 4 bases and J by 6 bases, 10 bases remained unmatched. CDR3 nucleotides: TGCGCCAGCAGCCGATCCGGGACAGGGAATCCCGGGGAGCTGTTTTTT. It is translated as CASSRSGTGNPGELFF.

This chain links TRBV23-1 with TRBJ2-3; a possible D gene is TRBD1 (5 bases). TRBV23-1 is designated an ORF whose function remains uncertain. Trimming shortened V by 0 bases and J by 4 bases, and 14 bases separated the two germline ends. CDR3 length equals 16 residues. In nucleotides, the CDR3 is TGCGCCAGCAGTCAATCGGAAACAGTGGGGCCAGATACGCAGTATTTT. Protein sequence: CASSQSETVGPDTQYF.

Only one count was recorded for this clone. The chain is built from TRBV7-5 and TRBJ1-6; the table assigns TRBD1, which was not confirmed against the DNA. TRBV7-5 is assigned pseudogene status. This CDR3 is built from 20 residues. The CDR3 nucleotides are TGTGCCAGAAGCACTCTACCGGGACAGGGGAACCCCCGTGTTAATTCACCCCTCCACTTT. It yields the protein CARSTLPGQGNPRVNSPLHF.

This rearrangement joins TRBV14 to TRBJ2-2, with 7 nucleotides matching TRBD1. The CDR3 covers 14 residues. Germline lookup yields CDR1 SGHDN and CDR2 FVKESK. Trimming cost V 4 bases and J 6 bases; bases outside gene matches: 5. This CDR3 is CASSPDRVPGELFF. The CDR3 DNA reads TGTGCCAGCAGCCCCGACAGGGTCCCCGGGGAGCTGTTTTTT.

This chain links TRBV7-8 with TRBJ2-1; the D gene is possibly TRBD2 (6 bases). CDR1 and CDR2 from the germline V gene are SGHVS and FQNEAQ. The CDR3 extends over 15 amino acids. V was trimmed by 1 base and J by 9 bases, leaving 16 bases between them. CDR3: CASSLDGGMSGEQFF. The CDR3 nucleotides are TGTGCCAGCAGCTTAGACGGCGGGATGAGCGGTGAGCAGTTCTTC.

The V and J genes are TRBV6-5 and TRBJ1-2; the D gene is possibly TRBD1 (6 bases). Germline CDR1 MNHEY, CDR2 SVGAGI. The germline V and J ends were trimmed by 6 bases and 2 bases, with 16 bases remaining between them. The CDR3 runs 15 residues. The CDR3 DNA is TGTGCCAGCAGCCACAACAGGGCTCTCAACTATGGCTACACCTTC. As protein: CASSHNRALNYGYTF.

J is TRBJ1-5 and V is TRBV19; 8 nucleotides line up with TRBD1. The CDR3 totals 14 residues. Germline V lookup: CDR1 LNHDA, CDR2 SQIVND (reference sequence). V dropped 7 bases and J dropped 4; count of bases not matched to a gene: 6. The DNA of the CDR3 is TGTGCCAGTAACGACAGGGGAGGGAATCAGCCCCAGCATTTT. As protein: CASNDRGGNQPQHF.

The rearrangement joins TRBV5-1 to TRBJ2-4, with 8 bases aligning to TRBD1. The V segment lost 0 bases and the J segment 5 bases; nucleotides outside the gene matches: 1. Germline assignment: CDR1 SGHRS and CDR2 YFSETQ. The CDR3 loop spans 14 amino acids. The CDR3 DNA reads as TGCGCCAGCAGCTTGGCGACAGGGGAAAACATTCAGTACTTC. Residues: CASSLATGENIQYF. Full variable domain (missing parts from reference TRBV5-1 and TRBJ2-4): KAGVTQTPRYLIKTRGQQVTLSCSPISGHRSVSWYQQTPGQGLQFLFEYFSETQRNKGNFPGRFSGRQFSNSRSEMNVSTLELGDSALYLCASSLATGENIQYFGAGTRLSVL.

J is TRBJ2-1 and V is TRBV15; D call uncertain. The CDR3 runs 13 residues. The ends were cut back, 0 bases at V and 10 bases at J, with 10 bases in the middle. The germline CDR1 and CDR2 sequences are LNHNV and YYDKDF (reference sequence). The CDR3 DNA sequence: TGTGCCACCAGCAGAGAGGTGGCAGTAGAGCAGTTCTTC. Translation: CATSREVAVEQFF.

This clone showed up just once. The rearrangement joins TRBV4-1 to TRBJ1-6, with D perhaps TRBD1 (5 bases). The CDR3 runs 16 residues. Trimming left V 1 base short and J 11 bases short, with 18 bases between. Germline V lookup: CDR1 MGHRA, CDR2 YSYEKL. The CDR3 loop reads CASSQVGWGGGAPLHF. The CDR3 DNA reads TGCGCCAGCAGCCAAGTAGGTTGGGGGGGTGGGGCACCCCTCCACTTT.

In this sample, this clone turned up once. The V and J genes are TRBV25-1 and TRBJ2-7; tentatively, D is TRBD1 (5 bases). CDR1 and CDR2 (germline): MGHDK, SYGVNS. Between the trimmed V and J ends, which lost 3 bases and 1 base, there was a span of 13 bases. The CDR3 extends over 15 amino acids. The CDR3 spells CASSDYSRTSYEQYF. DNA of the CDR3: TGTGCCAGCAGTGACTACAGCCGGACATCCTACGAGCAGTACTTC.

This clone was counted only a few times. The chain recombines TRBV15 with TRBJ2-3, with TRBD1 identical over 9 bases. The ends lost 5 bases at V and 1 base at J; junction bases unmatched: 4. Germline CDR1 is LNHNV and CDR2 is YYDKDF (reference sequence). This CDR3 region has 15 residues. The CDR3 bases are TGTGCCACCAGCCCACGGACAGGGGGCACAGATACGCAGTATTTT. This codes for CATSPRTGGTDTQYF.

The chain combines TRBV13 with TRBJ2-2; no reliable D call. The CDR3 is 17 residues long. V was shortened by 1 base and J by 0 bases, with 12 bases between the two germline ends. In germline, CDR1 is PRHDT, CDR2 FYEKMQ (reference sequence). CDR3 amino acids: CASSLELRFTNTGELFF. CDR3 nucleotide sequence: TGTGCCAGCAGCTTAGAGTTGAGGTTTACGAACACCGGGGAGCTGTTTTTT.

This clone was detected a few times. The chain links TRBV18 to TRBJ1-5, with 8 bases fitting TRBD1. The CDR3 runs 13 residues. Germline V gene data show CDR1 as KGHSH and CDR2 as LQKENI. V lost 5 bases, J lost 6 bases, and 3 bases stayed unmatched. CDR3 amino acids: CASSEDRVQPQHF. CDR3 in DNA: TGTGCCAGCTCAGAGGACAGGGTTCAGCCCCAGCATTTT.

V and J are TRBV12-5 and TRBJ2-1; 9 bases are a match to TRBD1. This CDR3 contains 15 residues. The germline V gene encodes CDR1 LGHNT and CDR2 FRNRAP. Unmatched junction bases numbered 6, after V lost 5 bases and J lost 4 bases. CDR3 sequence reads: CASGNDRGFYNEQFF. CDR3 in DNA: TGTGCTAGTGGTAACGACAGGGGGTTTTACAATGAGCAGTTCTTC.

This rearrangement joins TRBV19 to TRBJ2-7; D might be TRBD1 (6 bases). V lost 7 bases, J lost 3 bases, and 10 bases lay in between. Germline V lookup: CDR1 LNHDA, CDR2 SQIVND (reference sequence). The CDR3 spans 12 residues. This CDR3 is CASTDRSYEQYF. CDR3 DNA: TGTGCCAGTACCGACAGGAGCTACGAGCAGTACTTC.